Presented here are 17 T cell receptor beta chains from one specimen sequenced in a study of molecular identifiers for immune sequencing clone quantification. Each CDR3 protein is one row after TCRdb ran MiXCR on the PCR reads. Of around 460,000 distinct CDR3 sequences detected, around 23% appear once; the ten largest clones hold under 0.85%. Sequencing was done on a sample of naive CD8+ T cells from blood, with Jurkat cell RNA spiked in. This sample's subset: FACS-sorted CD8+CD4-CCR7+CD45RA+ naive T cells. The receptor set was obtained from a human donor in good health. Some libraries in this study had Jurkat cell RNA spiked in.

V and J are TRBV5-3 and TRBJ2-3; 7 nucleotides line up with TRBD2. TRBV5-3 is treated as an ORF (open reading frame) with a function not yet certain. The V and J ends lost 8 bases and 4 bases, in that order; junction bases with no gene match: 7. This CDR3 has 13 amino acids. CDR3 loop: CASSRTRADTQYF. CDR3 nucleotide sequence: TGTGCCAGCAGTCGGACTAGAGCAGATACGCAGTATTTT.

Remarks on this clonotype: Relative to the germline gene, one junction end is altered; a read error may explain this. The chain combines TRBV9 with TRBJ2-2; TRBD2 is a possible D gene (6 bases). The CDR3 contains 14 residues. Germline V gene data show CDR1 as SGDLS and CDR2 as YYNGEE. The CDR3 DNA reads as TGTGCCAGCAGCCCACGAGTAGACACCGGGGGGCTGTTTTTT. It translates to CASSPRVDTGGLFF. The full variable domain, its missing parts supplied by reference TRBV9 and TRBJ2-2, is DSGVTQTPKHLITATGQRVTLRCSPRSGDLSVYWYQQSLDQGLQFLIQYYNGEERAKGNILERFSAQQFPDLHSELNLSSLELGDSALYFCASSPRVDTGGLFFGEGSRLTVL.

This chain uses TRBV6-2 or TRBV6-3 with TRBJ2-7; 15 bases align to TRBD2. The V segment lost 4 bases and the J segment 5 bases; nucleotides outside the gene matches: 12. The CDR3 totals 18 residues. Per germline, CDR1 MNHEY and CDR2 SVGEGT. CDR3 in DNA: TGTGCCAGCAGTTTTCACCTCGGACTAGCGGGGGGGGTCGACGAGCAGTACTTC. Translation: CASSFHLGLAGGVDEQYF.

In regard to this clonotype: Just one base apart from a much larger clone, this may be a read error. This CDR3 reads CASSSDYGQYF. The CDR3 DNA sequence: TGTGCCAGCAGCTCGGACTACGGGCAGTACTTC. The rearrangement joins TRBV5-6 to TRBJ2-7, with a tentative D call TRBD2 (6 bases). The germline CDR1 and CDR2 sequences are SGHDT and YYEEEE. The CDR3 contains 11 residues.

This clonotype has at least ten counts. The CDR3 nucleotides are TGCAGCGTTGAAGGGACTAGCGGCACAGATACGCAGTATTTT. This encodes CSVEGTSGTDTQYF. J is TRBJ2-3 and V is TRBV29-1; TRBD2 agrees at 9 bases. The CDR3 has 14 amino acids. Losses at the gene ends were 1 base for V and 1 base for J; bases not matched to a gene: 0. Germline loops: CDR1 SQVTM, CDR2 ANQGSEA.

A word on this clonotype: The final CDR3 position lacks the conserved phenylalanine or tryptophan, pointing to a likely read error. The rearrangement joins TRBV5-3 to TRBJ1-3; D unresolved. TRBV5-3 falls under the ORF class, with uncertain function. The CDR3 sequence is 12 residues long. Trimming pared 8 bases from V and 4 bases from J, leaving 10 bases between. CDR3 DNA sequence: TGTGCCAGCAGCCCGGACGGAAACACCATATATTCT. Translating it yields CASSPDGNTIYS.

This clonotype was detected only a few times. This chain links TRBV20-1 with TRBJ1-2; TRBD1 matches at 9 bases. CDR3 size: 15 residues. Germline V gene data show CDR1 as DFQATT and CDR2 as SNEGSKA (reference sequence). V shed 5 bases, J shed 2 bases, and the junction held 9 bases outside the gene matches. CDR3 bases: TGCAGTGCTGGATTCCCGGGACAGGGAAACTATGGCTACACCTTC. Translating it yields CSAGFPGQGNYGYTF.

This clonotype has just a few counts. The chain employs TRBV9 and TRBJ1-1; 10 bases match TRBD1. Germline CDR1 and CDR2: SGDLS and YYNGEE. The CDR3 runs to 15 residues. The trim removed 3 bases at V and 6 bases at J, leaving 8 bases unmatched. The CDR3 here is CASSGDRGENAEAFF. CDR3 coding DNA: TGTGCCAGCAGCGGGGACAGGGGCGAAAACGCTGAAGCTTTCTTT.

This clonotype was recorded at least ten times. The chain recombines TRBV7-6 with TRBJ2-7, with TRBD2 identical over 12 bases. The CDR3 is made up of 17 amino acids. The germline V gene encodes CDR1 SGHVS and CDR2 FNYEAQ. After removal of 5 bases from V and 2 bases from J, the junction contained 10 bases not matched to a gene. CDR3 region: CASSRGPLAGGTYEQYF. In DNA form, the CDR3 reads TGTGCCAGCAGCCGCGGCCCCCTAGCGGGGGGGACCTACGAGCAGTACTTC.

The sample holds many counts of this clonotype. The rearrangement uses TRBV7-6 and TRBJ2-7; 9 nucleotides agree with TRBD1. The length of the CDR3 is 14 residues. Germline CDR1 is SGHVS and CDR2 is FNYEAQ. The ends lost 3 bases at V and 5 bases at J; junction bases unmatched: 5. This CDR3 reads CASSLGQGLDEQYF. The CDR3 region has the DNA TGTGCCAGCAGCTTGGGACAGGGTCTGGACGAGCAGTACTTC.

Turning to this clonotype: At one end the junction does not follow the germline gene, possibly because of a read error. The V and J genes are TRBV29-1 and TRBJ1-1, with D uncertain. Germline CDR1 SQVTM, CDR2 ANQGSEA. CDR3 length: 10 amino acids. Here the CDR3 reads CSVVNTEALF. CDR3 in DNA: TGCAGCGTCGTGAACACTGAAGCTCTCTTT.

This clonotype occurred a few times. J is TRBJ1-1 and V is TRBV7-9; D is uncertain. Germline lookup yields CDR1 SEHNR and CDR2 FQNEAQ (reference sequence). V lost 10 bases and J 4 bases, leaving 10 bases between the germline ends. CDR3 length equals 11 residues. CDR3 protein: CATLEGTEAFF. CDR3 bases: TGTGCCACCCTAGAGGGCACTGAAGCTTTCTTT.

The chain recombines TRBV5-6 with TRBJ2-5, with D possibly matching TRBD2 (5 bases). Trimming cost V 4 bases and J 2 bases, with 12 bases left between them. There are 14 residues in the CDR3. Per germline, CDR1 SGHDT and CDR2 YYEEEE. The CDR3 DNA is TGTGCCAGCAGCCCCTCGGGGATACAAGAGACCCAGTACTTC. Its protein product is CASSPSGIQETQYF.

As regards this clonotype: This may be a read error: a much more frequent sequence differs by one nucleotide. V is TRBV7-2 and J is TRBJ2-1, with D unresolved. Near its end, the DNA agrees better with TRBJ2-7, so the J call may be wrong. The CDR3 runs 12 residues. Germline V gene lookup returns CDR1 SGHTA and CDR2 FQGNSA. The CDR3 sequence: CASSLLYNEQYF. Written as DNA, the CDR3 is TGTGCCAGCAGCTTACTATACAATGAGCAGTACTTC.

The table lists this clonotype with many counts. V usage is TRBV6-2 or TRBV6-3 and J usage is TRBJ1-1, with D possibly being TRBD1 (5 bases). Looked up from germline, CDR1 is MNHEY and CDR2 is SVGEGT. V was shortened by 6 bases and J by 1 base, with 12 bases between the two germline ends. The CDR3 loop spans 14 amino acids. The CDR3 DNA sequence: TGTGCCAGCAGGGCCGGGACCGCGAACACTGAAGCTTTCTTT. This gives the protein CASRAGTANTEAFF.

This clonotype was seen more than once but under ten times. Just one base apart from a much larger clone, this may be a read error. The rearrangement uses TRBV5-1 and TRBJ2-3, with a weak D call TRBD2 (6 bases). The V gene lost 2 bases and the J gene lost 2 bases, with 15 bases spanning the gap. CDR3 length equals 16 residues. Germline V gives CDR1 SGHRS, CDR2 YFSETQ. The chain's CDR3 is CASSFSVGGYTDTQYF. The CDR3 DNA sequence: TGCGCCAGCAGCTTCTCCGTGGGAGGTTACACAGATACGCAGTATTTT. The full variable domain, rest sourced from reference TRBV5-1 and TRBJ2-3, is KAGVTQTPRYLIKTRGQQVTLSCSPISGHRSVSWYQQTPGQGLQFLFEYFSETQRNKGNFPGRFSGRQFSNSRSEMNVSTLELGDSALYLCASSFSVGGYTDTQYFGPGTRLTVL.

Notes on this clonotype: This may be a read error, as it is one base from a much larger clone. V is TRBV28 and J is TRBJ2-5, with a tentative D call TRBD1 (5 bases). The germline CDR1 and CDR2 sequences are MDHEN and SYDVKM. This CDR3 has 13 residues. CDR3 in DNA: TGTGCCACCCTGAAAGGGGTTCGAGAGGCCCAGTACTTC. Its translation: CATLKGVREAQYF.